A selection of T cell receptor beta chains follows, all from one sample in a study of shared clonotypes between healthy human individuals. TCRdb's table, derived via immunoSEQ multiplex PCR, lists solely in-frame clones and lacks some. The sample consists of about 980,000 clones, less than 85% of them appearing once. Sequenced input: memory CD4+ T cells sorted from blood. The receptor set was obtained from a man younger than 35 in good health. CDR3s include the opening cysteine and the closing phenylalanine or tryptophan. A D gene is named only where the DNA matches it firmly. Size values are once, few and many counts, or a class for expanded clones, and some rows have none.

CDR3aa: CAISRDGSDGYTF
CDR3nt: TGTGCCATCAGTCGGGACGGTAGTGATGGCTACACCTTC
abundance: NA
v_gene: TRBV10-3
j_gene: TRBJ1-2
d_gene: NA
len: 13

CDR3aa: CASSLDPTTEAFF
CDR3nt: TGTGCCAGCAGCTTAGACCCCACCACTGAAGCTTTCTTT
abundance: once
v_gene: TRBV7-2
j_gene: TRBJ1-1
d_gene: NA
len: 13

CDR3aa: CASSYSPGMGNEQFF
CDR3nt: TGTGCCAGCAGTTACTCTCCGGGTATGGGCAATGAGCAGTTCTTC
abundance: few
v_gene: TRBV6-6
j_gene: TRBJ2-1
d_gene: NA
len: 15

CDR3aa: CASSATASPGEKLFF
CDR3nt: TGTGCCAGCAGCGCGACAGCCAGTCCTGGAGAAAAACTGTTTTTT
abundance: NA
v_gene: TRBV7-9
j_gene: TRBJ1-4
d_gene: NA
len: 15

CDR3aa: CAWSRPMNTEAFF
CDR3nt: TGTGCCTGGAGTCGACCCATGAACACTGAAGCTTTCTTT
abundance: NA
v_gene: TRBV30
j_gene: TRBJ1-1
d_gene: NA
len: 13

CDR3aa: CASSLVQGPTIYF
CDR3nt: TGTGCCAGCAGTTTGGTCCAGGGGCCCACCATATATTTT
abundance: NA
v_gene: TRBV28
j_gene: TRBJ1-3
d_gene: NA
len: 13

CDR3aa: CASSSKTSGLNEQYF
CDR3nt: TGTGCCAGCAGCTCTAAGACTAGCGGGCTGAACGAGCAGTACTTC
abundance: NA
v_gene: TRBV5-5
j_gene: TRBJ2-7
d_gene: TRBD2
len: 15

CDR3aa: CASSLEGGNTGELFF
CDR3nt: TGTGCCAGCAGCCTAGAAGGGGGGAACACCGGGGAGCTGTTTTTT
abundance: NA
v_gene: TRBV7-9
j_gene: TRBJ2-2
d_gene: NA
len: 15

CDR3aa: CASSQPQISHGYTF
CDR3nt: TGTGCCAGCAGCCAACCACAAATCTCGCATGGCTACACCTTC
abundance: NA
v_gene: TRBV4-2
j_gene: TRBJ1-2
d_gene: NA
len: 14

CDR3aa: CASSYSGSSGEQYF
CDR3nt: TGCGCCAGCAGTTATAGCGGGAGTAGCGGCGAGCAGTACTTC
abundance: once
v_gene: TRBV10-1
j_gene: TRBJ2-7
d_gene: TRBD2
len: 14

CDR3aa: CASSRPGQMNTEAFF
CDR3nt: TGCGCCAGCAGCCGACCGGGACAGATGAACACTGAAGCTTTCTTT
abundance: NA
v_gene: TRBV4-1
j_gene: TRBJ1-1
d_gene: TRBD1
len: 15

CDR3aa: CASSLEGNYGYTF
CDR3nt: TGTGCCAGCAGTTTAGAGGGCAACTATGGCTACACCTTC
abundance: NA
v_gene: TRBV28
j_gene: TRBJ1-2
d_gene: NA
len: 13

CDR3aa: CASSGDSNYGYTF
CDR3nt: TGTGCCAGCTCAGGTGACAGCAACTATGGCTACACCTTC
abundance: few
v_gene: TRBV2
j_gene: TRBJ1-2
d_gene: NA
len: 13

CDR3aa: CASSYSLGNTYEQYF
CDR3nt: TGTGCCAGCAGTTACTCCCTCGGGAATACCTACGAGCAGTACTTC
abundance: NA
v_gene: TRBV6-6
j_gene: TRBJ2-7
d_gene: NA
len: 15

CDR3aa: CASKPVRANTGELFF
CDR3nt: TGTGCCAGCAAGCCGGTCAGGGCGAACACCGGGGAGCTGTTTTTT
abundance: NA
v_gene: TRBV2
j_gene: TRBJ2-2
d_gene: NA
len: 15

CDR3aa: CASSLGRGELNYGYTF
CDR3nt: TGCGCCAGCAGCTTGGGTAGAGGAGAACTTAACTATGGCTACACCTTC
abundance: NA
v_gene: TRBV5-1
j_gene: TRBJ1-2
d_gene: NA
len: 16

CDR3aa: CASSVSTSGSFNEQFF
CDR3nt: TGTGCCAGCAGCGTATCGACTAGCGGGAGTTTTAATGAGCAGTTCTTC
abundance: few
v_gene: TRBV9
j_gene: TRBJ2-1
d_gene: TRBD2
len: 16

CDR3aa: CASSAGGARTWNEAFF
CDR3nt: TGTGCCAGCAGCGCGGGGGGCGCGAGGACGTGGAATGAAGCTTTCTTT
abundance: few
v_gene: TRBV7-9
j_gene: TRBJ1-1
d_gene: NA
len: 16

CDR3aa: CASSLGLPGGHTEAFF
CDR3nt: TGTGCCAGCAGCCTTGGTCTTCCCGGCGGGCACACTGAAGCTTTCTTT
abundance: NA
v_gene: TRBV5-6
j_gene: TRBJ1-1
d_gene: NA
len: 16

CDR3aa: CASSPGLGNTGELFF
CDR3nt: TGTGCCAGCAGCCCTGGACTAGGGAACACCGGGGAGCTGTTTTTT
abundance: NA
v_gene: TRBV7-3
j_gene: TRBJ2-2
d_gene: TRBD2
len: 15

CDR3aa: CASRGSGGNQPQHF
CDR3nt: TGTGCCAGCAGAGGGTCGGGGGGCAATCAGCCCCAGCATTTT
abundance: NA
v_gene: TRBV6-1
j_gene: TRBJ1-5
d_gene: NA
len: 14

CDR3aa: CASSVWTANTGELFF
CDR3nt: TGTGCCAGCAGCGTATGGACAGCGAACACCGGGGAGCTGTTTTTT
abundance: NA
v_gene: TRBV9
j_gene: TRBJ2-2
d_gene: NA
len: 15

CDR3aa: CASSDDLDEQYF
CDR3nt: TGTGCCAGCAGCGACGATCTCGACGAGCAGTACTTC
abundance: NA
v_gene: TRBV7-2
j_gene: TRBJ2-7
d_gene: NA
len: 12

CDR3aa: CATKTRTDSYEQYF
CDR3nt: TGTGCCACGAAAACTCGGACGGACTCCTACGAGCAGTACTTC
abundance: NA
v_gene: TRBV27
j_gene: TRBJ2-7
d_gene: NA
len: 14

CDR3aa: CASSLRGANYNEQFF
CDR3nt: TGTGCCAGCAGTTTACGCGGGGCCAACTACAATGAGCAGTTCTTC
abundance: NA
v_gene: TRBV27
j_gene: TRBJ2-1
d_gene: NA
len: 15

CDR3aa: CASGPGLTGTGSQETQYF
CDR3nt: TGTGCTAGTGGTCCCGGCTTGACCGGGACAGGGTCCCAAGAGACCCAGTACTTC
abundance: NA
v_gene: TRBV12-5
j_gene: TRBJ2-5
d_gene: TRBD1
len: 18

CDR3aa: CASSLFTDRGRGYTF
CDR3nt: TGTGCCAGCAGTTTATTCACAGACAGGGGGAGAGGCTACACCTTC
abundance: NA
v_gene: TRBV28
j_gene: TRBJ1-2
d_gene: TRBD1
len: 15

CDR3aa: CATSDGMKVIGELFF
CDR3nt: TGCGCCACCTCGGACGGAATGAAGGTCATCGGGGAGCTGTTTTTT
abundance: NA
v_gene: TRBV10-2
j_gene: TRBJ2-2
d_gene: NA
len: 15

CDR3aa: CASSLGASGRGNEQFF
CDR3nt: TGCGCCAGCAGCTTGGGCGCTAGCGGGAGAGGCAATGAGCAGTTCTTC
abundance: NA
v_gene: TRBV5-1
j_gene: TRBJ2-1
d_gene: TRBD2
len: 16

CDR3aa: CASSLVFELYNEQFF
CDR3nt: TGCGCCAGCAGCTTGGTGTTCGAGCTTTACAATGAGCAGTTCTTC
abundance: NA
v_gene: TRBV5-1
j_gene: TRBJ2-1
d_gene: NA
len: 15